This T cell receptor (beta chain) was retrieved from a study of neurological immune-mediated disorders. Whole-study findings and limits: Subjects shared no identical expanded-clone CDR3 amino acid sequences, suggesting private TCR-beta repertoires in all groups.

This clonotype came up many times. What it recognizes is unknown. With 10-nucleotide random UMIs, 5'RACE was used to make the cDNA. TCRdb analysed the 5' RACE reads with MiXCR anew, one entry per CDR3 protein. This sample has tens of thousands of distinct CDR3 sequences, with 12% to 15% found just once. The sample's time point: longitudinal time-point 1 (baseline). PBMCs numbering 2 million and stored at -80 C yielded the unsorted libraries. Trimming took 5 bases from V and 6 from J; bases not matched to a gene: 18. CDR3 size: 19 residues. The germline V gene encodes CDR1 KGHDR and CDR2 SFDVKD. The chain has TRBV24-1 and TRBJ2-2, with 9 bases fitting TRBD1. Sequencing was carried out using PBMCs. The TCR sequence derives from a female donor with HTLV-1-associated myelopathy (HAM/TSP). CDR3 sequence (DNA): TGTGCCACCAGTGCCGGAGTCCGTGGACTTACAGGGGGCGCCGGGGAGCTGTTTTTT. It codes for CATSAGVRGLTGGAGELFF.